The following is a T cell receptor (beta chain) sequence with its context. Its antigen is still unknown. Base qualities are not at hand, and no much larger clone is one base apart. The collaborating institutions used their own protocols to collect whole blood in K2EDTA tubes. For TCRbeta analysis, collaborators shipped samples as frozen whole blood, isolated PBMCs, or DNA extracted from either of those sample types. This sample is part of a study of blood T cell repertoires in COVID-19 (dated by TCRdb to between 2020 and 2021). For the study in its entirety: Samples covering the acute and convalescent phases of COVID-19 were provided by collaborators in the United States, Italy and Spain. The prospective study material was composed of cDNA or gDNA derived from T cells, B-cell-depleted T cells, or PBMCs. Subjects who had been exposed to COVID-19, were actively infected with it, or had recovered from it provided the deeply sampled blood TCRbeta repertoires that made up the dataset. A freely available public database, intended as a resource for researchers studying the immune response to SARS-CoV-2, is where the repertoires were released. Samples came from the ongoing ImmuneRACE study (first 160 participants) plus 1,254 subjects from 6 global collaborators. Sample metadata almost always included a de-identified subject ID, COVID-19 status, age in years and sex. Where HLA class I and class II types were available, the types were taken from metadata supplied by the sample provider, not from assay-based typing.

What the work shows at the level of the full study, not this receptor alone: Clinical and demographic metadata were provided uncurated, with the amount varying by source and participant.

Trimmed from V: 2 bases; trimmed from J: 3 bases; junction bases lacking a gene match: 8. CDR1 SGHNT and CDR2 YYREEE are derived from the germline V gene (reference sequence). The CDR3 runs 16 amino acids, cysteine and phenylalanine included. Of the read, only the CDR3 DNA is kept; its 48 bases are in frame from base 1. The immunoSEQ Assay, a bias-controlled multiplex PCR, was used to amplify TCRbeta CDR3 regions from genomic DNA. Regarding the original processing steps: The number of nucleated cells in each sample was estimated from the amplification of reference gene primers within the assay. Sequence reads were collapsed and filtered to measure the absolute abundance of every unique TCRbeta CDR3 rearrangement. For each sample, productive Simpson clonality was calculated as the square root of Simpson's diversity index across productive rearrangements. TCRdb took over this immuneACCESS table, retaining in-frame rearrangements with V and J assigned. Such tables are incomplete; in checked studies, under half of the missing clones stem from an unresolved V gene, and the remainder is unexplained. That table supplies the V and J calls and clone size; D and trimming were determined from the DNA. This sample is represented by tens of thousands of clones; over 75% of them were singletons. The top ten hold 8.5% to 14% of the sample.

The chain couples TRBV5-4 to TRBJ2-3, with 8 bases matching TRBD2. The specimen sequenced was peripheral blood. This TCR came from a man between 50 and 59 years old with acute or convalescent COVID-19. Here is the DNA: TGTGCCAGCAGCTTCGGTAGCGGGATCGGGACAGATACGCAGTATTTT. This yields the protein CASSFGSGIGTDTQYF.